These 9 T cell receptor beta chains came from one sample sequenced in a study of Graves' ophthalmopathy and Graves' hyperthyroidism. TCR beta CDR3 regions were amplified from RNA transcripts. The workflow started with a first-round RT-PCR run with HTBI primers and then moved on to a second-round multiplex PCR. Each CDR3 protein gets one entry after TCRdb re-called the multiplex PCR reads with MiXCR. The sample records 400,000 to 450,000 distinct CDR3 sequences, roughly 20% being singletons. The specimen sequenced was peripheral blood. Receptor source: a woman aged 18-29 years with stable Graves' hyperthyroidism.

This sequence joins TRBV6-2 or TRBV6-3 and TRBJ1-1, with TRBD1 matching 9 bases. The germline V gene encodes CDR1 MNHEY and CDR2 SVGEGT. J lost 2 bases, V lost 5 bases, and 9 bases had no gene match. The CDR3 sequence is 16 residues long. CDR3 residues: CASSRDREEANTEAFF. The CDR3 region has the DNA TGTGCCAGCAGTCGGGACAGGGAAGAAGCAAACACTGAAGCTTTCTTT.

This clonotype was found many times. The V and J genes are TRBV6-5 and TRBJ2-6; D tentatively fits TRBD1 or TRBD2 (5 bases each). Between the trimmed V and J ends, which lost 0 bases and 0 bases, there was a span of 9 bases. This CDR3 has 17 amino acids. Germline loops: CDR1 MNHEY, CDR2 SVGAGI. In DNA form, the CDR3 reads TGTGCCAGCAGTTACTCTCGGGACGGCTCTGGGGCCAACGTCCTGACTTTC. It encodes CASSYSRDGSGANVLTF.

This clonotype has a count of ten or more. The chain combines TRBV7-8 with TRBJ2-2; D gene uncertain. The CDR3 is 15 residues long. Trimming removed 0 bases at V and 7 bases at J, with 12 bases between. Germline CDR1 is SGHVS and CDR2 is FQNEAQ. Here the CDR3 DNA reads TGTGCCAGCAGCTTAGCGAATAGCCTGGGCGGGGAGCTGTTTTTT. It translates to CASSLANSLGGELFF.

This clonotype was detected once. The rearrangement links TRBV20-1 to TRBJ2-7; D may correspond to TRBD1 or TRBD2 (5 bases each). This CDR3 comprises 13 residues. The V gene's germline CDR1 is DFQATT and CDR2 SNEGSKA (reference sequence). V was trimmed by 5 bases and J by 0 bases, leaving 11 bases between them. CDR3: CSAGTRYSYEQYF. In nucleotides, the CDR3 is TGCAGTGCTGGGACCAGATACTCCTACGAGCAGTACTTC.

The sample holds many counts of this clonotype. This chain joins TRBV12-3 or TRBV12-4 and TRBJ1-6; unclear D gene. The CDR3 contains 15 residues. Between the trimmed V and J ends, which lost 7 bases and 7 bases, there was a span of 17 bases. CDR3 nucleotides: TGTGCCAGCACTCCTTTTGGGCGGCAGAATTCACCCCTCCACTTT. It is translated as CASTPFGRQNSPLHF.

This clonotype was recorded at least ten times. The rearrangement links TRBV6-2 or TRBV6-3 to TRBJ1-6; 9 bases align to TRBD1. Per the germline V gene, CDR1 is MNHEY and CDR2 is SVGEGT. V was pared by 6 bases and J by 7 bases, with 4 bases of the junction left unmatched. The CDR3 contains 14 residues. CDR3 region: CASRQGARNSPLHF. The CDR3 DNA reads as TGTGCCAGCAGACAGGGGGCGAGGAATTCACCCCTCCACTTT.

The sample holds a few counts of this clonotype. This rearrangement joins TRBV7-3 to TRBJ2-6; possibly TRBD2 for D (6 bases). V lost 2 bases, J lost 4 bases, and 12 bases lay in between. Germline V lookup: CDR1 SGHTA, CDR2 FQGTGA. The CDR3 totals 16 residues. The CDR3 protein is CASSLWGGEGANVLTF. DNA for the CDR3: TGTGCCAGCAGCTTATGGGGCGGGGAAGGGGCCAACGTCCTGACTTTC.

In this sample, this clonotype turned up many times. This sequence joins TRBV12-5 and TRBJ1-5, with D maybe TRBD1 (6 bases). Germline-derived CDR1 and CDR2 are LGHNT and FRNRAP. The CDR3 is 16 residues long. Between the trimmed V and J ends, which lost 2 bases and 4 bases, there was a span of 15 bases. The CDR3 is CASGLPHRVGNQPQHF. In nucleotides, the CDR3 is TGTGCTAGTGGTTTGCCTCACAGGGTCGGTAATCAGCCCCAGCATTTT.

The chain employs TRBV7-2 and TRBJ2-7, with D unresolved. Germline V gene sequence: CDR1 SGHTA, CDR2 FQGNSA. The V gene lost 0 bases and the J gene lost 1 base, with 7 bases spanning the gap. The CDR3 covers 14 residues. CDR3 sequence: CASSLAFDSYEQYF. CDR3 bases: TGTGCCAGCAGCTTAGCGTTCGATTCCTACGAGCAGTACTTC.